These 18 T cell receptor beta chains share one sample of origin, sequenced in a study of T cell responses to AZD1222 COVID-19 vaccine. Libraries were prepared by immunoSEQ multiplex PCR; TCRdb keeps only in-frame clonotypes and omits some of them. The sample comprises 95,000 to 100,000 clones, 87% of which are singletons, and roughly 10% rests with the top ten. The starting material was peripheral blood, obtained 28 days after the second AZD1222 dose. The receptors come from an adult who received the AZD1222 COVID-19 vaccine.

This clone has only one observation. This sequence joins TRBV4-1 and TRBJ2-1; D is undetermined. The germline V gene encodes CDR1 MGHRA and CDR2 YSYEKL. V lost 3 bases, J lost 8 bases, and 8 bases lay in between. This CDR3 has 12 residues. The CDR3 region has the DNA TGCGCCAGCAGCCACTATAGATATGAGCAGTTCTTC. This gives the protein CASSHYRYEQFF.

This rearrangement joins TRBV4-3 to TRBJ1-1; D gene uncertain. Germline V gives CDR1 LGHNA, CDR2 YSLEER. The CDR3 consists of 13 residues. V shed 0 bases and J shed 2 bases, with 4 bases lying between them. CDR3 nucleotide sequence: TGCGCCAGCAGCCAAGAAGAAAACACTGAAGCTTTCTTT. Protein sequence: CASSQEENTEAFF.

CDR3 DNA sequence: TGTGCCAGCAGTCCCCCGACTAGCGGGTCCAATGAGCAGTTCTTC. Residues: CASSPPTSGSNEQFF. The chain recombines TRBV6-6 with TRBJ2-1; 10 bases match TRBD2. Germline V gene sequence: CDR1 MNHNY, CDR2 SVGAGI (reference sequence). The CDR3 sequence is 15 residues long. V lost 5 bases and J lost 6; bases outside the gene matches: 7.

The chain couples TRBV5-1 to TRBJ2-7, with a tentative D call TRBD2 (7 bases). The CDR3 sequence is 13 residues long. Germline CDR1 and CDR2: SGHRS and YFSETQ. V lost 7 bases to trimming and J lost 6 bases, with 17 bases between them. This CDR3 is CASQLSGGAEQYF. In nucleotides, the CDR3 is TGCGCCAGCCAATTGTCGGGGGGCGCCGAGCAGTACTTC. Variable domain in full (rest from reference TRBV5-1 and TRBJ2-7): KAGVTQTPRYLIKTRGQQVTLSCSPISGHRSVSWYQQTPGQGLQFLFEYFSETQRNKGNFPGRFSGRQFSNSRSEMNVSTLELGDSALYLCASQLSGGAEQYFGPGTRLTVT.

The chain has TRBV15 and TRBJ1-5; D may be TRBD1 (6 bases). V lost 0 bases and J 6 bases, leaving 12 bases between the germline ends. This CDR3 has 15 residues. Germline V lookup: CDR1 LNHNV, CDR2 YYDKDF (reference sequence). DNA for the CDR3: TGTGCCACCAGCAGAGATGGGGACAAAGGTCAGCCCCAGCATTTT. This translates into CATSRDGDKGQPQHF.

Only a few counts were recorded for this clone. V is TRBV4-3 and J is TRBJ1-4, with D uncertain. This CDR3 has 14 amino acids. In germline, CDR1 is LGHNA, CDR2 YSLEER. V lost 1 base and J 7 bases, leaving 10 bases between the germline ends. The chain's CDR3 is CASSQGVVGEKLFF. Written as DNA, the CDR3 is TGCGCCAGCAGCCAAGGGGTTGTCGGTGAAAAACTGTTTTTT.

V gene TRBV7-3 combines with J gene TRBJ1-2, with D unresolved. Germline CDR1 is SGHTA and CDR2 is FQGTGA. There are 10 residues in the CDR3. V was clipped by 11 bases and J by 8 bases, with 12 bases between them. CDR3 coding DNA: TGTGCCGGGTCTGAAGTAGGCTACACCTTC. This sequence encodes CAGSEVGYTF.

The CDR3 DNA sequence: TGCGCCAGCAGCCTCCTGGGGTTGGAGACCCAGTACTTC. Residues: CASSLLGLETQYF. The chain uses TRBV5-1 and TRBJ2-5, with no clear D. Per the germline V gene, CDR1 is SGHRS and CDR2 is YFSETQ. V was clipped by 4 bases and J by 5 bases, with 12 bases between them. The CDR3 is 13 amino acids.

J is TRBJ2-5 and V is TRBV19, with D possibly matching TRBD2 (6 bases). Trimming cost V 1 base and J 4 bases, with 10 bases left between them. This CDR3 contains 14 residues. Germline V CDR1 and CDR2: LNHDA, SQIVND (reference sequence). The CDR3 loop reads CASSIGGGGETQYF. The CDR3 nucleotides are TGTGCCAGTAGTATAGGTGGGGGAGGAGAGACCCAGTACTTC.

CDR3 sequence: CASRRGTSGRATGELFF. CDR3 DNA: TGCGCCAGCAGGCGTGGGACTAGCGGGAGGGCCACCGGGGAGCTGTTTTTT. V usage is TRBV5-1 and J usage is TRBJ2-2; 16 nucleotides match TRBD2. The CDR3 length is 17 residues. V shed 5 bases and J 4 bases; nucleotides not matched to a gene: 5. From germline, CDR1 is SGHRS and CDR2 YFSETQ.

This chain joins TRBV12-3 or TRBV12-4 and TRBJ1-2; TRBD1 might be the D (5 bases). Trimming removed 3 bases from V and 3 bases from J, with 8 bases in between. The CDR3 is 13 residues long. CDR3 amino acids: CASSLGVDYGYTF. The CDR3 coding sequence is TGTGCCAGCAGTTTGGGGGTGGACTATGGCTACACCTTC.

This sequence joins TRBV6-5 and TRBJ1-4; D remains ambiguous. Trimming took off 2 bases at V and 4 bases at J, with 8 bases between the two ends. CDR1 and CDR2 (germline): MNHEY, SVGAGI. The CDR3 totals 14 residues. CDR3 residues: CASSYAGNNEKLFF. As DNA, the CDR3 is TGTGCCAGCAGTTACGCAGGAAATAATGAAAAACTGTTTTTT.

The chain links TRBV10-3 to TRBJ1-2, with 8 bases aligning to TRBD1. The CDR3 contains 14 residues. Germline V gene sequence: CDR1 ENHRY, CDR2 SYGVKD. V trimming: 5 bases; J trimming: 4 bases; junction bases outside the gene matches: 6. The DNA of the CDR3 is TGTGCCATCAGTCCAGGGGGCACCGTCTATGGCTACACCTTC. Protein product: CAISPGGTVYGYTF.

V and J are TRBV3-1 (or the pseudogene TRBV3-2) and TRBJ2-3, with TRBD2 matching 7 bases. The CDR3 runs to 14 residues. V lost 1 base, J lost 5 bases, and 3 bases stayed unmatched. Germline lookup yields CDR1 LGHDT and CDR2 YNNKEL (reference sequence). The CDR3 nucleotides read TGTGCCAGCAGCCAAGGGGGGGGAGTAGATACGCAGTATTTT. Encoded protein: CASSQGGGVDTQYF.

The CDR3 sequence: CAWSPPRYGYTF. The CDR3 bases are TGTGCCTGGAGCCCCCCCCGCTATGGCTACACCTTC. The genes are TRBV30 and TRBJ1-2; D call uncertain. V dropped 3 bases and J dropped 4 bases, with 9 bases sitting between them. CDR1 and CDR2 from the germline V gene are GTSNPN and SVGIG (reference sequence). The CDR3 runs 12 residues.

The chain carries TRBV11-2 and TRBJ2-5; D uncertain. V was cut by 3 bases and J by 3 bases, with 8 bases left in between. Germline values: CDR1 SGHAT, CDR2 FQNNGV. The CDR3 runs 13 residues. The CDR3 sequence: CASSFAPEETQYF. As DNA, the CDR3 is TGTGCCAGCAGCTTTGCCCCCGAAGAGACCCAGTACTTC.

The genes are TRBV5-6 and TRBJ2-1, with D hard to call. This CDR3 has 16 residues. The V gene lost 5 bases and the J gene lost 0 bases, with 15 bases spanning the gap. Per germline, CDR1 SGHDT and CDR2 YYEEEE. CDR3 coding DNA: TGTGCCAGCAGTCTGATGGGGAAGCACTCCTACAATGAGCAGTTCTTC. The encoded protein is CASSLMGKHSYNEQFF. The variable domain in full, completed from reference TRBV5-6 and TRBJ2-1, reads DAGVTQSPTHLIKTRGQQVTLRCSPKSGHDTVSWYQQALGQGPQFIFQYYEEEERQRGNFPDRFSGHQFPNYSSELNVNALLLGDSALYLCASSLMGKHSYNEQFFGPGTRLTVL.

The J gene is TRBJ2-1, the V gene TRBV27; 10 positions agree with TRBD2. J was trimmed by 3 bases and V by 2 bases; bases with no gene match: 7. CDR1 and CDR2 from the germline V gene are MNHEY and SMNVEV (reference sequence). The CDR3 spans 17 residues. The CDR3 DNA reads as TGTGCCAGCAGTTTAGGTAGGGGGACTAGCGTCTACAATGAGCAGTTCTTC. It codes for CASSLGRGTSVYNEQFF.